This entry is about one T cell receptor beta chain. The CDR3 sequence is 12 residues long. V lost 6 bases to trimming and J lost 5 bases, with 11 bases between them. CDR1 and CDR2 (germline): SNHLY, FYNNEI. Libraries were prepared by immunoSEQ multiplex PCR; TCRdb keeps only in-frame clonotypes and omits some of them. The sample yields around 250,000 clones, around four fifths seen once. The source of the sample is a study of blood T cell repertoires in COVID-19. Looking at the study overall: T cells, B-cell-depleted T cells, or PBMCs supplied cDNA or gDNA.

Sequences were obtained from peripheral blood. The chain carries TRBV2 and TRBJ2-7, with TRBD1 as a possible D gene (6 bases). This sequence originates from a middle-aged man with active or convalescent COVID-19. CDR3 in amino acids: CASRTGRDEQYF. Written as DNA, the CDR3 is TGTGCCAGCAGAACAGGGCGGGACGAGCAGTACTTC.